Listed below are T cell receptor beta chains from one sample, sequenced in a study of T cells in localized non-small cell lung cancer. Assay used: immunoSEQ multiplex PCR; TCRdb lists only in-frame clones, some missing. The sample carries under 35,000 clones, around 93% recorded once. Specimen: peripheral blood mononuclear cells, collected before any cancer treatment. The receptors were gathered from a woman aged 35 to 69 with stage III lung adenocarcinoma. CDR3s include the opening cysteine and the closing phenylalanine or tryptophan. The D gene is left open where the match is weak. Expanded clones get a size class; other rows say once, few or many, or leave the size out.

TRBJ2-1 | TRBV7-2 | . | once | CASRSGGGHEQFF | TGTGCCAGCAGATCAGGAGGGGGCCATGAGCAGTTCTTC
TRBJ1-5 | TRBV28 | . | . | CASSLYWASLEPQHF | TGTGCCAGCAGTTTATATTGGGCGAGTTTAGAGCCCCAGCATTTT
TRBJ2-5 | TRBV5-1 | TRBD2 | . | CASSYLGLAEETQYF | TGCGCCAGCAGCTACCTCGGACTAGCGGAAGAGACCCAGTACTTC
TRBJ1-3 | TRBV25-1 | . | once | CASSEFVNHSGNTIYF | TGTGCCAGCAGTGAATTTGTCAACCACTCTGGAAACACCATATATTTT
TRBJ2-5 | TRBV18 | . | . | CASSPNGIVGPETQYF | TGTGCCAGCTCACCGAACGGAATTGTAGGGCCGGAGACCCAGTACTTC
TRBJ1-4 | TRBV25-1 | . | . | CASSDQTGFSEKLFF | TGTGCCAGCAGTGACCAAACAGGGTTCAGTGAAAAACTGTTTTTT
TRBJ2-7 | TRBV28 | . | . | CASNPGRLYEQYF | TGTGCCAGCAACCCGGGACGGCTTTACGAGCAGTACTTC
TRBJ2-7 | TRBV4-2 | . | . | CASSQGKGGSYEQYF | TGTGCCAGCAGCCAAGGGAAAGGGGGTTCCTACGAGCAGTACTTC
TRBJ2-4 | TRBV5-1 | TRBD1 | . | CASSSRTGTGKNIQYF | TGCGCCAGCAGCTCACGGACAGGGACGGGCAAAAACATTCAGTACTTC
TRBJ2-1 | TRBV9 | TRBD2 | . | CASSVGGTSASSYNEQFF | TGTGCCAGCAGCGTAGGGGGGACTAGCGCGAGCTCCTACAATGAGCAGTTCTTC
TRBJ1-1 | TRBV18 | . | . | CASSRGQLNTEAFF | TGTGCCAGCTCGCGAGGACAGTTGAACACTGAAGCTTTCTTT
TRBJ2-7 | TRBV5-4 | TRBD1 | once | CASSPGTATTYEQYF | TGTGCCAGCAGCCCGGGGACAGCAACCACCTACGAGCAGTACTTC
TRBJ2-7 | TRBV4-1 | . | once | CASSQDTPYEQYF | TGCGCCAGCAGCCAAGACACCCCCTACGAGCAGTACTTC
TRBJ1-1 | TRBV9 | TRBD1 | . | CASSLSGTEMNTEAFF | TGTGCCAGCAGCTTATCCGGGACAGAAATGAACACTGAAGCTTTCTTT
TRBJ2-3 | TRBV6-1 | . | . | CASALNGVFTDTQYF | TGTGCCAGCGCCCTTAACGGGGTCTTCACAGATACGCAGTATTTT
TRBJ1-5 | TRBV6-5 | TRBD1 | . | CASSWTGPDQPQHF | TGTGCCAGCAGTTGGACAGGACCGGATCAGCCCCAGCATTTT
TRBJ2-1 | TRBV5-4 | . | . | CASSLGETYNEQFF | TGTGCCAGCAGCTTGGGGGAGACCTACAATGAGCAGTTCTTC
TRBJ2-1 | TRBV9 | TRBD2 | few | CASSVREGSYNEQFF | TGTGCCAGCAGCGTGCGGGAGGGCTCCTACAATGAGCAGTTCTTC
TRBJ2-1 | TRBV6-6 | . | once | CASRYQGNNEQFF | TGTGCCAGCAGGTACCAGGGGAATAATGAGCAGTTCTTC
TRBJ2-7 | TRBV11-2 | TRBD1 | . | CASRQGQGYEQYF | TGTGCCAGCAGACAGGGACAGGGCTACGAGCAGTACTTC
TRBJ1-1 | TRBV19 | . | . | CASTHGATEAFF | TGTGCCAGTACCCACGGGGCCACTGAAGCTTTCTTT
TRBJ1-1 | TRBV7-8 | . | . | CASSSRGGVTEAFF | TGTGCCAGCAGCTCCCGGGGTGGGGTCACTGAAGCTTTCTTT
TRBJ2-7 | TRBV11-3 | TRBD1 | . | CASSSGTGTGFSSEQYF | TGTGCCAGCAGCTCCGGAACCGGGACAGGGTTTAGTAGCGAGCAGTACTTC
TRBJ1-1 | TRBV6-1 | . | . | CATTRGAQNTEAFF | TGTGCCACCACTCGGGGGGCTCAGAACACTGAAGCTTTCTTT
TRBJ1-5 | TRBV30 | . | few | CAWAQANSNQPQHF | TGTGCCTGGGCACAGGCTAATAGCAATCAGCCCCAGCATTTT
TRBJ2-7 | TRBV5-5 | . | . | CASSLIPLYEQYF | TGTGCCAGCAGCTTGATACCTCTCTACGAGCAGTACTTC
TRBJ2-7 | TRBV18 | . | . | CASSPGQSYEQYF | TGTGCCAGCTCACCCGGACAGTCCTACGAGCAGTACTTC
TRBJ2-1 | TRBV10-3 | TRBD2 | . | CATGPSGRGGNEQFF | TGTGCCACGGGGCCTAGCGGGAGAGGCGGAAATGAGCAGTTCTTC
TRBJ1-4 | TRBV7-2 | . | . | CASSDRDGNEKLFF | TGTGCCAGCAGCGATAGGGATGGAAATGAAAAACTGTTTTTT
TRBJ1-5 | TRBV6-5 | . | . | CASRQSGFNQPQHF | TGTGCCAGCAGACAATCAGGGTTCAATCAGCCCCAGCATTTT
TRBJ1-3 | TRBV11-3 | . | once | CASSLDGDTTSGNTIYF | TGTGCCAGCAGCTTAGATGGGGACACAACCTCTGGAAACACCATATATTTT
TRBJ1-2 | TRBV19 | . | . | CASSISRFYGYTF | TGTGCCAGTAGTATCAGCAGGTTCTATGGCTACACCTTC
TRBJ2-7 | TRBV6-6 | TRBD1 | . | CASSSGTGDLYEQYF | TGTGCCAGCAGTTCCGGGACAGGGGACCTCTACGAGCAGTACTTC
TRBJ1-2 | TRBV7-2 | . | few | CASSRIRQYGYTF | TGTGCCAGCAGCCGGATCAGACAGTATGGCTACACCTTC
TRBJ1-5 | TRBV28 | TRBD1 | once | CASGTGGTNQPQHF | TGTGCCAGCGGGACAGGGGGGACCAATCAGCCCCAGCATTTT
TRBJ2-3 | TRBV6-1 | . | . | CASSEALAYSTDTQYF | TGTGCCAGCAGTGAAGCCCTGGCCTATAGCACAGATACGCAGTATTTT
TRBJ2-3 | TRBV2 | . | . | CASSVWRGTDTQYF | TGTGCCAGCAGTGTTTGGAGAGGCACAGATACGCAGTATTTT
TRBJ2-1 | TRBV9 | . | . | CASSVGARLGDEQFF | TGTGCCAGCAGCGTAGGGGCTAGATTGGGGGATGAGCAGTTCTTC
TRBJ1-2 | TRBV6-5 | . | few | CASSYDSRSYGYTF | TGTGCCAGCAGTTACGATTCCCGGTCTTATGGCTACACCTTC
TRBJ2-7 | TRBV7-2 | TRBD2 | . | CASSPGTSGYEQYF | TGTGCCAGCAGCCCGGGGACTAGCGGCTACGAGCAGTACTTC
TRBJ1-2 | TRBV15 | . | . | CATSSYNYGYTF | TGTGCCACCAGCTCCTATAACTATGGCTACACCTTC
TRBJ2-1 | TRBV7-9 | TRBD1 | . | CASSYRGNEQFF | TGTGCCAGCAGCTACAGGGGCAATGAGCAGTTCTTC
TRBJ1-4 | TRBV6-1 | . | . | CASSEEGGNEKLFF | TGTGCCAGCAGTGAAGAGGGGGGGAATGAAAAACTGTTTTTT
TRBJ1-6 | TRBV30 | . | . | CAWSVYRVDNSPLHF | TGTGCCTGGAGTGTATACAGGGTGGACAATTCACCCCTCCACTTT
TRBJ2-5 | TRBV2 | . | . | CASSEALRGREETQYF | TGTGCCAGCAGTGAAGCGCTTCGGGGCAGGGAAGAGACCCAGTACTTC
TRBJ2-2 | TRBV2 | TRBD2 | . | CASSASGGYTGELFF | TGTGCCAGCAGTGCTAGCGGGGGATACACCGGGGAGCTGTTTTTT
TRBJ2-2 | TRBV30 | . | . | CAWSVLSFYAGELFF | TGTGCCTGGAGTGTACTGTCCTTTTATGCTGGGGAGCTGTTTTTT
TRBJ2-7 | TRBV19 | TRBD1 | . | CASGDRDVQYF | TGTGCCTCAGGGGACAGGGATGTGCAGTACTTC
TRBJ1-5 | TRBV15 | . | . | CATSRDLSGTQPQHF | TGTGCCACCAGCAGAGATCTTTCAGGGACCCAGCCCCAGCATTTT
TRBJ2-7 | TRBV11-2 | . | . | CASSRTRYEQYF | TGTGCCAGCAGCCGGACCCGCTACGAGCAGTACTTC
TRBJ2-1 | TRBV19 | . | . | CASSIRTFSAQDNEQFF | TGTGCCAGTAGTATACGGACCTTCAGCGCCCAAGACAATGAGCAGTTCTTC
TRBJ1-1 | TRBV27 | TRBD1 | . | CASSLRTGENTEAFF | TGTGCCAGCAGTTTAAGGACAGGGGAAAACACTGAAGCTTTCTTT
TRBJ1-2 | TRBV7-9 | . | . | CASSLAREGYTF | TGTGCCAGCAGCTTAGCCAGGGAAGGCTACACCTTC
TRBJ1-4 | TRBV9 | . | . | CASSVVFSGVSGFNEKLFF | TGTGCCAGCAGCGTAGTATTTAGTGGGGTCTCGGGGTTCAATGAAAAACTGTTTTTT
TRBJ1-5 | TRBV29-1 | . | . | CSVAANSNQPQHF | TGCAGCGTTGCTGCCAATAGCAATCAGCCCCAGCATTTT
TRBJ1-4 | TRBV4-3 | TRBD1 | . | CASSQKVKTGRYEKLFF | TGCGCCAGCAGCCAAAAGGTTAAGACAGGGCGTTATGAAAAACTGTTTTTT
TRBJ2-3 | TRBV25-1 | TRBD2 | . | CASTPHNGGSTDTQYF | TGTGCCAGCACACCCCACAATGGCGGGAGTACAGATACGCAGTATTTT
TRBJ2-5 | TRBV28 | . | . | CASSTRTATETQYF | TGTGCCAGCAGTACCAGGACAGCCACTGAGACCCAGTACTTC
TRBJ2-7 | TRBV11-2 | . | . | CASSLVKNEQYF | TGTGCCAGCAGCTTAGTAAAGAACGAGCAGTACTTC
TRBJ2-3 | TRBV2 | TRBD2 | . | CASSLRAGKTDTQYF | TGTGCCAGCAGTCTCAGAGCGGGGAAGACAGATACGCAGTATTTT